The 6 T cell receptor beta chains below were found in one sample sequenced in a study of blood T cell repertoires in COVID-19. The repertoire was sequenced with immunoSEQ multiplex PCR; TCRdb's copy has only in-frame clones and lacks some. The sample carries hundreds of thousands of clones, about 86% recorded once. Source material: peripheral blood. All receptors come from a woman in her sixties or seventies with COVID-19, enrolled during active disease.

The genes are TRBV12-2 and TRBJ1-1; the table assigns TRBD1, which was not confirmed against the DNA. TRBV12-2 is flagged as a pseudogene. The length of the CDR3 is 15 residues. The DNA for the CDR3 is TGTGCAAGTCGCTTAGCACTCAGGGTAGACACTGAAGCTTTCTTT. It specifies CASRLALRVDTEAFF.

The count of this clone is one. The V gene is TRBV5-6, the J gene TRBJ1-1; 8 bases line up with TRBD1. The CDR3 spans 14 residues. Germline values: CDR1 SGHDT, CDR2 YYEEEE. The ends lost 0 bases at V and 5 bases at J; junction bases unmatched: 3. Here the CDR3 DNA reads TGTGCCAGCAGCTTGGGGACAGGGAGGACTGAAGCTTTCTTT. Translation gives CASSLGTGRTEAFF.

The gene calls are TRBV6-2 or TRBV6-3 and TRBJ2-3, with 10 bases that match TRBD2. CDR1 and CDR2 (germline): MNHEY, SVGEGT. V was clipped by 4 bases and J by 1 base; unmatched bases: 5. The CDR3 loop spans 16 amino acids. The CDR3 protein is CASSSPGTSGTDTQYF. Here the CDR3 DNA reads TGTGCCAGCAGTTCTCCCGGGACTAGCGGCACAGATACGCAGTATTTT.

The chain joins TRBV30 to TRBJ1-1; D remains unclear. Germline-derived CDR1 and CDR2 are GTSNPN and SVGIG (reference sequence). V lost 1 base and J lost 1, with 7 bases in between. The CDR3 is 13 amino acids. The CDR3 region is CAWSGRANTEAFF. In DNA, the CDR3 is TGTGCCTGGAGTGGGAGGGCGAACACTGAAGCTTTCTTT.

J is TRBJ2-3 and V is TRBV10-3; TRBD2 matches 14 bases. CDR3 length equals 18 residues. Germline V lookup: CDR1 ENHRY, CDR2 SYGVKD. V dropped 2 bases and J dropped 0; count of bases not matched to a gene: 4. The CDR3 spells CAISEPTSGGASTDTQYF. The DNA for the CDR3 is TGTGCCATCAGTGAGCCGACTAGCGGGGGGGCTAGCACAGATACGCAGTATTTT.

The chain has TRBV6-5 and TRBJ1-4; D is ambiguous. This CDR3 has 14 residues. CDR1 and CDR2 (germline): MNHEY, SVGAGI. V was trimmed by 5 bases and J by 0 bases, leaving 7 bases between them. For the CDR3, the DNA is TGTGCCAGCAGTATCTTTTCAACTAATGAAAAACTGTTTTTT. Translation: CASSIFSTNEKLFF.